This passage covers 31 T cell receptor beta chains from one sample sequenced in a study of T cells in Graves' hyperthyroidism and ophthalmopathy. RNA transcripts were the template for amplifying TCR beta CDR3 regions. HTBI primers were employed in a first-round RT-PCR of the TCR CDR3. TCRdb redid the calling of the multiplex PCR reads with MiXCR, one entry per CDR3 protein. The sample carries over 650,000 distinct CDR3 sequences, about 16% recorded once. Sequenced sample: blood. The origin of the receptors is a man younger than 35 with Graves' hyperthyroidism.

This clonotype appeared once. The chain combines TRBV7-9 with TRBJ2-1; D remains unclear. The CDR3 length is 16 residues. V was shortened by 5 bases and J by 0 bases, with 14 bases between the two germline ends. Per the germline V gene, CDR1 is SEHNR and CDR2 is FQNEAQ (reference sequence). The CDR3, as DNA: TGTGCCAGCAGCCCCTTCCTCTATAGCTCCTACAATGAGCAGTTCTTC. It codes for CASSPFLYSSYNEQFF.

The rearrangement uses TRBV29-1 and TRBJ2-5; D might be TRBD1 (6 bases). Trimming shortened V by 6 bases and J by 2 bases, and 16 bases separated the two germline ends. CDR3 length equals 14 residues. CDR1 is SQVTM and CDR2 is ANQGSEA in the germline V gene. For the CDR3, the DNA is TGCAGCGTAGAGCCGGTGGACAGACAAGAGACCCAGTACTTC. Amino acid sequence: CSVEPVDRQETQYF. The variable domain in full, with the rest retrieved from reference TRBV29-1 and TRBJ2-5, is SAVISQKPSRDICQRGTSLTIQCQVDSQVTMMFWYRQQPGQSLTLIATANQGSEATYESGFVIDKFPISRPNLTFSTLTVSNMSPEDSSIYLCSVEPVDRQETQYFGPGTRLLVL.

Concerning this clonotype itself: The DNA is left out, because the CDR3 cannot be placed on it with certainty; the CDR3 is given as TCRdb lists it. The rearrangement joins TRBV9 to TRBJ1-2. Per germline, CDR1 SGDLS and CDR2 YYNGEE. The CDR3 spans 16 residues, counting both ends. The CDR3 region is CASSVASGALYSGHTF.

This clonotype has a count of ten or more. V usage is TRBV10-3 and J usage is TRBJ1-1; D unresolved. The V and J ends lost 2 bases and 3 bases respectively, with 10 bases between them. Germline lookup yields CDR1 ENHRY and CDR2 SYGVKD. CDR3 length: 14 amino acids. CDR3 nucleotide sequence: TGTGCCATCAGTGAGAATGGCGGCTACACTGAAGCTTTCTTT. It yields the protein CAISENGGYTEAFF.

This clonotype was recorded many times. J is TRBJ2-7 and V is TRBV5-1; TRBD2 matches at 8 bases. The CDR3 length is 19 residues. Germline values: CDR1 SGHRS, CDR2 YFSETQ. Trimming at V came to 1 base and at J to 2 bases, leaving 17 bases not matched to a gene. The CDR3 protein is CASSLRASGHQGGTYEQYF. CDR3 nucleotide sequence: TGCGCCAGCAGCTTGCGGGCTAGCGGGCATCAAGGCGGTACCTACGAGCAGTACTTC.

The chain links TRBV6-1 to TRBJ1-5; D gene unclear. V lost 4 bases and J lost 2, with 6 bases in between. The CDR3 has 13 amino acids. Germline V gene sequence: CDR1 MNHNS, CDR2 SASEGT. The CDR3 spells CASSGNGNQPQHF. The CDR3 nucleotides are TGTGCCAGCAGTGGCAACGGCAATCAGCCCCAGCATTTT.

This clonotype was detected ten times or more. This chain joins TRBV2 and TRBJ1-5; TRBD1 matches at 7 bases. V trimming: 1 base; J trimming: 6 bases; junction bases outside the gene matches: 9. Germline CDR1 reads SNHLY; CDR2 reads FYNNEI. The CDR3 runs to 16 residues. For the CDR3, the DNA is TGTGCCAGCAGTGAAGAAGGGGGACAGTTCGGTCAGCCCCAGCATTTT. This gives the protein CASSEEGGQFGQPQHF.

This chain links TRBV12-5 with TRBJ1-4; D perhaps matches TRBD1 (6 bases). In germline, CDR1 is LGHNT, CDR2 FRNRAP. V lost 1 base and J 5 bases, leaving 32 bases between the germline ends. The CDR3 is 22 residues long. CDR3 region: CASGLASKDSLKANGGNEKLFF. CDR3 DNA sequence: TGTGCTAGTGGTTTGGCCAGTAAGGACAGCCTTAAGGCCAATGGAGGGAATGAAAAACTGTTTTTT.

This clonotype showed up just a few times. The J gene is TRBJ1-1, the V gene TRBV6-1; perhaps TRBD1 as D (6 bases). Germline CDR1 reads MNHNS; CDR2 reads SASEGT. Trimming took 4 bases from V and 3 from J, leaving 12 bases between them. This CDR3 region has 14 residues. CDR3 in DNA: TGTGCCAGCAGTGCCGACAGGTTCGACACTGAAGCTTTCTTT. Protein product: CASSADRFDTEAFF.

This clonotype has ten or more counts. The chain joins TRBV2 to TRBJ2-5; D unresolved. The germline CDR1 and CDR2 sequences are SNHLY and FYNNEI. The CDR3 totals 10 residues. The ends were cut back, 8 bases at V and 3 bases at J, with 4 bases in the middle. The CDR3 DNA reads TGTGCCAGCGGGGAAGAGACCCAGTACTTC. Translated, it gives CASGEETQYF. Full variable domain (outside the CDR3, taken from reference TRBV2 and TRBJ2-5): EPEVTQTPSHQVTQMGQEVILRCVPISNHLYFYWYRQILGQKVEFLVSFYNNEISEKSEIFDDQFSVERPDGSNFTLKIRSTKLEDSAMYFCASGEETQYFGPGTRLLVL.

This clonotype has more than one count but fewer than ten. CDR3: CASSILSAGGYNEQFF. CDR3 in DNA: TGTGCCAGTAGTATATTATCTGCGGGAGGCTACAATGAGCAGTTCTTC. The V call is TRBV19, the J call TRBJ2-1, with 8 bases matching TRBD2. CDR3 length: 16 amino acids. V trimming: 2 bases; J trimming: 3 bases; junction bases outside the gene matches: 6. The germline V gene has CDR1 LNHDA and CDR2 SQIVND (reference sequence).

The sample holds many counts of this clonotype. The J gene is TRBJ2-5, the V gene TRBV29-1, with D hard to call. The CDR3 totals 14 residues. With 6 bases removed from V and 2 bases from J, the gap between germline ends came to 16 bases. The germline V gene has CDR1 SQVTM and CDR2 ANQGSEA. CDR3 residues: CSVDHGRNQETQYF. CDR3 coding DNA: TGCAGCGTGGACCATGGACGGAATCAAGAGACCCAGTACTTC.

This clonotype was observed at least ten times. In nucleotides, the CDR3 is TGTGCCAGCAGTACACCGAGACAGGGGGTCGCCACTGAAGCTTTCTTT. The encoded protein is CASSTPRQGVATEAFF. The rearrangement joins TRBV28 to TRBJ1-1; 9 bases align to TRBD1. Germline CDR1 reads MDHEN; CDR2 reads SYDVKM. The CDR3 contains 16 residues. Germline trimming cut 5 bases from V and 4 bases from J; bases unmatched to any gene: 11.

Ten or more counts support this clonotype. This sequence joins TRBV3-1 and TRBJ2-2, with 10 positions matching TRBD1. The V and J ends lost 3 bases and 5 bases, in that order; junction bases with no gene match: 3. CDR3 size: 15 residues. From germline, CDR1 is LGHDT and CDR2 YNNKEL (reference sequence). This chain's CDR3 is CASSHSDRGTGELFF. In DNA, the CDR3 is TGTGCCAGCAGCCATTCGGACAGGGGGACCGGGGAGCTGTTTTTT.

Of note for this clonotype: This may come from a read error, since a much larger clone is one base off. The chain recombines TRBV7-9 with TRBJ2-2, with D maybe TRBD2 (6 bases). This CDR3 has 15 residues. CDR1 is SEHNR and CDR2 is FQNEAQ in the germline V gene (reference sequence). For the CDR3, the DNA is TGTGCCAGCGGCTTAGCGGCCGCTAACACCGGGGAGCTGTTTTTT. This translates into CASGLAAANTGELFF. Full variable domain (rest looked up from reference TRBV7-9 and TRBJ2-2): DTGVSQNPRHKITKRGQNVTFRCDPISEHNRLYWYRQTLGQGPEFLTYFQNEAQLEKSRLLSDRFSAERPKGSFSTLEIQRTEQGDSAMYLCASGLAAANTGELFFGEGSRLTVL.

This clonotype was counted only a few times. CDR3 in DNA: TGTGCCAGCGGAAGGGCCGAGAGGTACGAGCAGTACTTC. It codes for CASGRAERYEQYF. The V call is TRBV7-3, the J call TRBJ2-7, with D unclear. This CDR3 spans 13 amino acids. Trimming stripped 8 bases from V and 4 bases from J, with 15 bases between. Germline V gene lookup returns CDR1 SGHTA and CDR2 FQGTGA.

This clonotype was observed at least ten times. This chain uses TRBV5-6 with TRBJ1-2, with D maybe TRBD1 (5 bases). The V end lost 0 bases, the J end lost 3 bases, and 9 bases lay between the germline ends. This CDR3 is built from 14 residues. Germline CDR1 reads SGHDT; CDR2 reads YYEEEE. Here the CDR3 DNA reads TGTGCCAGCAGCTTGGGGGGCGCGGACTATGGCTACACCTTC. Translating it yields CASSLGGADYGYTF.

This clonotype was counted many times. The genes are TRBV2 and TRBJ2-5, with D maybe TRBD2 (7 bases). The length of the CDR3 is 16 residues. Germline CDR1 SNHLY, CDR2 FYNNEI. V lost 6 bases and J lost 5, with 22 bases in between. The CDR3 region is CASRSDVGGGWETQYF. CDR3 DNA sequence: TGTGCCAGCAGATCTGACGTGGGGGGGGGCTGGGAGACCCAGTACTTC.

The chain carries TRBV2 and TRBJ2-1; 13 bases map to TRBD2. The J segment lost 9 bases and the V segment lost 9 bases, leaving 11 bases of the junction unmatched. Germline-derived CDR1 and CDR2 are SNHLY and FYNNEI. This CDR3 is built from 15 residues. CDR3 coding DNA: TGTGCCAGGAGAACTAGCGGGAGGGCCGGGTTTGAGCAGTTCTTC. It codes for CARRTSGRAGFEQFF.

The gene calls are TRBV7-3 and TRBJ2-4; TRBD2 might be the D (5 bases). Germline V lookup: CDR1 SGHTA, CDR2 FQGTGA. CDR3 length: 14 amino acids. The V gene lost 0 bases and the J gene lost 6 bases, with 9 bases spanning the gap. CDR3 bases: TGTGCCAGCAGCTTAACCGCGGGTGGAAACATTCAGTACTTC. It is translated as CASSLTAGGNIQYF.

This clonotype occurred many times. Written as DNA, the CDR3 is TGTGCCAGCAGCGTACTAGCGGGAGGCCACAATGAGCAGTTCTTC. Translated: CASSVLAGGHNEQFF. The chain combines TRBV7-9 with TRBJ2-1, with 12 bases fitting TRBD2. The CDR3 extends over 15 amino acids. Germline CDR1 is SEHNR and CDR2 is FQNEAQ (reference sequence). V shed 5 bases and J 5 bases; nucleotides not matched to a gene: 4.

This clonotype was recorded many times. V is TRBV7-9 and J is TRBJ2-1; D is unclear. Germline loops: CDR1 SEHNR, CDR2 FQNEAQ (reference sequence). CDR3 size: 11 residues. V lost 6 bases, J lost 9 bases, and 9 bases lay in between. The CDR3 region has the DNA TGTGCCAGCAGACGATTAGGTGAGCAGTTCTTC. It encodes CASRRLGEQFF.

This clonotype appeared many times. CDR3 region: CASSLFPSAGTYEQYF. In DNA, the CDR3 is TGTGCCAGCAGTTTATTCCCCTCTGCGGGAACCTACGAGCAGTACTTC. The V and J genes are TRBV27 and TRBJ2-7, with TRBD2 as a possible D gene (6 bases). This CDR3 contains 16 residues. Per the germline V gene, CDR1 is MNHEY and CDR2 is SMNVEV (reference sequence). V lost 1 base and J 2 bases, leaving 15 bases between the germline ends.

This clonotype was seen a handful of times. The chain combines TRBV7-9 with TRBJ2-2; D may be TRBD2 (5 bases). The CDR3 consists of 14 residues. Trimming took off 0 bases at V and 8 bases at J, with 10 bases between the two ends. Germline V CDR1 and CDR2: SEHNR, FQNEAQ (reference sequence). In DNA form, the CDR3 reads TGTGCCAGCAGCTTAGCGGCTCGGGGTGGGGAGCTGTTTTTT. It specifies CASSLAARGGELFF.

The genes are TRBV20-1 and TRBJ2-1, with TRBD2 matching 7 bases. The V segment lost 6 bases and the J segment 7 bases; nucleotides outside the gene matches: 12. Germline values: CDR1 DFQATT, CDR2 SNEGSKA (reference sequence). The CDR3 contains 14 residues. CDR3 DNA: TGCAGTGCCAGGACCTCTGGGGAGGGAAATGAGCAGTTCTTC. Translation gives CSARTSGEGNEQFF.

This clonotype was counted many times. V gene TRBV9 combines with J gene TRBJ2-7; 8 positions agree with TRBD2. The CDR3 is 14 amino acids. Germline values: CDR1 SGDLS, CDR2 YYNGEE. Germline trimming cut 2 bases from V and 6 bases from J; bases unmatched to any gene: 7. The CDR3 reads CASSVGGLAGEQYF. CDR3 DNA: TGTGCCAGCAGCGTCGGAGGACTAGCCGGCGAGCAGTACTTC.

This clonotype has a count of ten or more. The genes are TRBV6-1 and TRBJ2-5; 14 bases align to TRBD2. This CDR3 is built from 18 residues. The J segment lost 1 base and the V segment lost 6 bases, leaving 10 bases of the junction unmatched. Germline CDR1 is MNHNS and CDR2 is SASEGT. CDR3 nucleotide sequence: TGTGCCAGCAGCCCCGGACTAGCGGGAGGCCCATTCCAAGAGACCCAGTACTTC. Translation: CASSPGLAGGPFQETQYF.

The chain uses TRBV28 and TRBJ2-3; 7 bases align to TRBD1. The CDR3 runs to 15 residues. The V gene end was trimmed by 6 bases and the J gene end by 5 bases; junction bases not matched to a gene: 11. Germline CDR1 and CDR2: MDHEN and SYDVKM. This chain's CDR3 is CASSLTGVMGDTQYF. The CDR3 nucleotides read TGTGCCAGCAGCCTAACAGGGGTAATGGGAGATACGCAGTATTTT.

This clonotype has a handful of counts. The CDR3 is CASSPRTGAGEQYF. The CDR3 DNA reads TGTGCCAGCAGCCCTCGGACAGGGGCGGGGGAGCAGTACTTC. The chain recombines TRBV3-1 with TRBJ2-7; 9 bases agree with TRBD1. The CDR3 runs to 14 residues. CDR1 and CDR2 (germline): LGHDT, YNNKEL (reference sequence). V lost 4 bases to trimming and J lost 7 bases; unmatched junction nucleotides: 8.

This clonotype was counted a few times. This chain links TRBV20-1 with TRBJ1-5; TRBD1 might be the D (5 bases). Germline CDR1 and CDR2: DFQATT and SNEGSKA (reference sequence). V lost 1 base and J lost 9, with 10 bases in between. The CDR3 has 12 amino acids. The CDR3 DNA reads as TGCAGTGCTAGAGGACCCGGGGGGCCCCAGCATTTT. This encodes CSARGPGGPQHF.

This clonotype showed up many times. V and J are TRBV12-3 or TRBV12-4 and TRBJ2-7; D unresolved. V gave up 6 bases and J gave up 4 bases, with 10 bases separating them. The CDR3 has 12 amino acids. The CDR3 loop reads CASSRTRYEQYF. In nucleotides, the CDR3 is TGTGCCAGCAGCCGGACGCGATACGAGCAGTACTTC.